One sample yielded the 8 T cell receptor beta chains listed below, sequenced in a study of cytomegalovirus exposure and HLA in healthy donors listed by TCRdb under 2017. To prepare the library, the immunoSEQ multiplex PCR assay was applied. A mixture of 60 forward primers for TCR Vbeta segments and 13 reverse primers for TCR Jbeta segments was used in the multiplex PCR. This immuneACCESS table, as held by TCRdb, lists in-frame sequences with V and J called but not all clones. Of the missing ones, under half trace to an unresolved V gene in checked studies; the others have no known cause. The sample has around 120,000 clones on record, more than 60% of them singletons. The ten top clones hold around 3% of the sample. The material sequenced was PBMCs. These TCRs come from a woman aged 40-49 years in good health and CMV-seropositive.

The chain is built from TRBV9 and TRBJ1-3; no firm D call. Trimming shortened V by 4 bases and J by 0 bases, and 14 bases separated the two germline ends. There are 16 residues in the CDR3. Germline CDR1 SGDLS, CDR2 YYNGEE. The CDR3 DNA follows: TGTGCCAGCAGCTCCCGAACGTTCAGCTCTGGAAACACCATATATTTT. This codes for CASSSRTFSSGNTIYF.

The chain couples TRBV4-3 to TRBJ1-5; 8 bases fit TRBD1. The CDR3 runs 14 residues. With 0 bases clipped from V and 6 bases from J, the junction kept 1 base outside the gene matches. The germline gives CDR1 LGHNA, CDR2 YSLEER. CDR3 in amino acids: CASSQETGAQPQHF. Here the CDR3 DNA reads TGCGCCAGCAGCCAAGAGACAGGGGCTCAGCCCCAGCATTTT.

As DNA, the CDR3 is TGTGCCAGCAGCTTAGTCGGGGAGACCCAGTACTTC. The encoded protein is CASSLVGETQYF. V and J are TRBV7-9 and TRBJ2-5; D is unresolved. V dropped 1 base and J dropped 5 bases, with 5 bases sitting between them. Germline-derived CDR1 and CDR2 are SEHNR and FQNEAQ (reference sequence). The length of the CDR3 is 12 residues.

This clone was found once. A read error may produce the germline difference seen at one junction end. The CDR3 DNA sequence: TGTGCTAGCAGCCTACAGGGTCCCCCGGATACGCAGTATTTT. Its translation: CASSLQGPPDTQYF. This sequence joins TRBV7-7 and TRBJ2-3, with D perhaps TRBD1 (6 bases). Germline V CDR1 and CDR2: SSHAT, FNYEAQ (reference sequence). The CDR3 loop spans 14 amino acids.

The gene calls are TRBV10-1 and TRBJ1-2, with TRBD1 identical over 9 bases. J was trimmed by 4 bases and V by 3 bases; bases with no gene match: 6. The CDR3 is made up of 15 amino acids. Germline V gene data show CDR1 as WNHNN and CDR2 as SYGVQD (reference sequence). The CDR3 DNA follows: TGCGCCAGCAGTGACCCGGGACAGGGATCCTATGGCTACACCTTC. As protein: CASSDPGQGSYGYTF.

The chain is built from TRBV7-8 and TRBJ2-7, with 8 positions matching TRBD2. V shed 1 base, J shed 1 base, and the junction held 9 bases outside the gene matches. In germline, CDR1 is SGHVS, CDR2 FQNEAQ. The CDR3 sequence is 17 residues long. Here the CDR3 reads CASSLVFSGDYSYEQYF. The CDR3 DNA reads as TGTGCCAGCAGCTTAGTATTTAGCGGGGATTATTCCTACGAGCAGTACTTC.

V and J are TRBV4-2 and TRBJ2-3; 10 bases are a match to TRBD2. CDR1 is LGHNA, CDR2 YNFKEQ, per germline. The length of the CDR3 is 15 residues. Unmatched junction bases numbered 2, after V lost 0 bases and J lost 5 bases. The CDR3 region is CASSQEIAGGDTQYF. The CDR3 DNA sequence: TGTGCCAGCAGCCAAGAAATAGCGGGGGGAGATACGCAGTATTTT.

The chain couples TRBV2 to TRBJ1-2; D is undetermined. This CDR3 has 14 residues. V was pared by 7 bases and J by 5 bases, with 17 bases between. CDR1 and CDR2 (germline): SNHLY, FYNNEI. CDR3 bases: TGTGCCAGCACCGTGGAGACGGGATCATATGGCTACACCTTC. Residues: CASTVETGSYGYTF.